These 14 T cell receptor beta chains share one sample of origin, sequenced in a study of shared clonotypes between healthy human individuals. Here immunoSEQ multiplex PCR was the method, and the copy in TCRdb shows in-frame clones only, minus some. The sample comprises fewer than 500,000 clones, roughly 85% of which are singletons, and around 12% rests with the top ten. The sequenced sample consisted of PBMCs. The receptors originated from a woman aged 35 to 49 in good health. Some clones in this sample may be carry-over from other donors' samples.

CDR3 sequence: CASSQGGHQPQHF. In DNA form, the CDR3 reads TGTGCCAGCAGCCAAGGGGGACATCAGCCCCAGCATTTT. The chain recombines TRBV4-2 with TRBJ1-5, with D possibly TRBD1 on 5 matching bases. Deletions cut 1 base from V and 5 bases from J, with 6 bases between. The CDR3 has 13 residues. CDR1 and CDR2 (germline): LGHNA, YNFKEQ.

The V call is TRBV18, the J call TRBJ2-7, with D possibly called TRBD1 or TRBD2 (6 bases each). Trimming took 2 bases from V and 4 from J, leaving 12 bases between them. Germline CDR1 reads KGHSH; CDR2 reads LQKENI. This CDR3 is built from 14 residues. The DNA of the CDR3 is TGTGCCAGCTCACCAGCGGGACACCGGTACGAGCAGTACTTC. Protein sequence: CASSPAGHRYEQYF.

A few counts support this clone. The DNA for the CDR3 is TGTGCCAGCAGCGTCTCGGGACACAGCATGGCTTTCTTT. This sequence encodes CASSVSGHSMAFF. The J gene is TRBJ1-1, the V gene TRBV5-6, with D maybe TRBD1 (6 bases). V was pared by 4 bases and J by 11 bases, with 18 bases between. The CDR3 is 13 amino acids. CDR1 and CDR2 from the germline V gene are SGHDT and YYEEEE.

The chain couples TRBV7-6 to TRBJ2-1; D unclear. The germline V gene has CDR1 SGHVS and CDR2 FNYEAQ. V was pared by 0 bases and J by 5 bases, with 11 bases between. The CDR3 has 15 amino acids. CDR3 in DNA: TGTGCCAGCAGCTTAGCGCTATACGCAAACAATGAGCAGTTCTTC. Protein product: CASSLALYANNEQFF.

This clone was picked up one time. The chain joins TRBV7-9 to TRBJ1-1; D call uncertain. CDR3 size: 13 residues. The germline gives CDR1 SEHNR, CDR2 FQNEAQ (reference sequence). The germline V and J ends were trimmed by 3 bases and 2 bases, with 7 bases remaining between them. CDR3 in DNA: TGTGCCAGCAGCTTCGGACCTAACACTGAAGCTTTCTTT. Protein: CASSFGPNTEAFF. The whole variable domain, filled in from reference TRBV7-9 and TRBJ1-1, reads DTGVSQNPRHKITKRGQNVTFRCDPISEHNRLYWYRQTLGQGPEFLTYFQNEAQLEKSRLLSDRFSAERPKGSFSTLEIQRTEQGDSAMYLCASSFGPNTEAFFGQGTRLTVV.

Note on this clone: At one boundary the junction diverges from the germline segment, which might be a read error. V is TRBV29-1 and J is TRBJ1-2, with D unclear. CDR3 length: 11 amino acids. In germline, CDR1 is SQVTM, CDR2 ANQGSEA. The CDR3 coding sequence is TGCAGCGTTGAGGCCCCTGAACAGAACCTCTTC. Protein: CSVEAPEQNLF.

V gene TRBV9 combines with J gene TRBJ2-3; D gene uncertain. Germline CDR1 reads SGDLS; CDR2 reads YYNGEE. The CDR3 has 13 residues. The V gene lost 7 bases and the J gene lost 0 bases, with 9 bases spanning the gap. In DNA, the CDR3 is TGTGCCAGCGGGGAACCTAGCACAGATACGCAGTATTTT. It yields the protein CASGEPSTDTQYF.

This clone appeared a single time. This chain joins TRBV5-5 and TRBJ1-2; D is unresolved. The germline V gene has CDR1 SGHKS and CDR2 YYEKEE (reference sequence). V lost 4 bases, J lost 1 base, and 11 bases lay in between. This CDR3 region has 14 residues. The CDR3 protein is CASSPLSHNYGYTF. In DNA, the CDR3 is TGTGCCAGCAGCCCACTTAGCCATAACTATGGCTACACCTTC.

V usage is TRBV5-1 and J usage is TRBJ2-7, with a tentative D call TRBD2 (6 bases). The ends were cut back, 5 bases at V and 0 bases at J, with 9 bases in the middle. The CDR3 is made up of 13 amino acids. Germline CDR1 reads SGHRS; CDR2 reads YFSETQ. The CDR3 here is CASREGFSYEQYF. The CDR3 DNA is TGCGCCAGCAGGGAGGGATTCTCCTACGAGCAGTACTTC.

This clone was detected a few times. The V and J genes are TRBV30 and TRBJ1-1; perhaps TRBD1 as D (5 bases). This CDR3 is built from 14 residues. Trimming pared 7 bases from V and 4 bases from J, leaving 19 bases between. Germline-derived CDR1 and CDR2 are GTSNPN and SVGIG (reference sequence). The CDR3 loop reads CAFQEQGKGTEAFF. CDR3 bases: TGTGCCTTCCAAGAGCAGGGCAAGGGCACTGAAGCTTTCTTT.

The sample holds one count of this clone. Other DNA variants within this sample encode the same CDR3. The chain carries TRBV7-9 and TRBJ1-1; D ambiguous. Per germline, CDR1 SEHNR and CDR2 FQNEAQ (reference sequence). V was clipped by 2 bases and J by 2 bases, with 6 bases between them. CDR3 length: 13 residues. In DNA, the CDR3 is TGTGCCAGCAGCTTATCTGGAAACACTGAAGCTTTCTTT. Translation: CASSLSGNTEAFF.

J is TRBJ2-5 and V is TRBV7-8; no definite D call. This CDR3 is built from 13 residues. The ends were cut back, 1 base at V and 5 bases at J, with 8 bases in the middle. The germline gives CDR1 SGHVS, CDR2 FQNEAQ. As DNA, the CDR3 is TGTGCCAGCAGCTTAGTTCGTGGGGAGACCCAGTACTTC. Amino acids: CASSLVRGETQYF.

In its sample, this clone was seen a few times. The rearrangement joins TRBV27 to TRBJ2-1; D remains unclear. Per the germline V gene, CDR1 is MNHEY and CDR2 is SMNVEV (reference sequence). The CDR3 contains 15 residues. V was shortened by 0 bases and J by 5 bases, with 11 bases between the two germline ends. The CDR3 is CASSLSIPPNNEQFF. CDR3 DNA sequence: TGTGCCAGCAGTTTATCGATCCCCCCAAACAATGAGCAGTTCTTC.

This rearrangement joins TRBV30 to TRBJ2-2, with 9 bases identical to TRBD2. Unmatched junction bases numbered 9, after V lost 2 bases and J lost 2 bases. The CDR3 covers 17 residues. The germline V gene has CDR1 GTSNPN and CDR2 SVGIG (reference sequence). This CDR3 is CAWSKTRTSANTGELFF. The CDR3, as DNA: TGTGCCTGGAGTAAGACTAGGACTAGCGCAAACACCGGGGAGCTGTTTTTT.